This T cell receptor (beta chain) was captured by sequencing in a study of T cell clonality in common variable immunodeficiency. Germline assignment: CDR1 SQVTM and CDR2 ANQGSEA. The V gene lost 7 bases and the J gene lost 0 bases, with 9 bases spanning the gap. CDR3 length equals 13 residues. Sequencing used immunoSEQ multiplex PCR; TCRdb keeps in-frame clones, though not all of them. There are tens of thousands of clones in the sample, none observed a single time. This clone was seen at least ten times. The CDR3 is cut off 3 residues early in the read; its end comes from the germline J gene. The source material was peripheral blood mononuclear cells. This rearrangement joins TRBV29-1 to TRBJ1-4; D is uncertain. The source is a person between 18 and 75 years old in good health. The chain's CDR3 is CSAKVATNEKLFF. CDR3 DNA, as far as it was read: TGCAGCGCAAAGGTGGCAACTAATGAAAAA.